The rows below give T cell receptor beta chains drawn from one sample of a study of siplizumab effects on memory and regulatory T cells. The protocol was immunoSEQ multiplex PCR, while the TCRdb copy is restricted to in-frame clones and leaves out a portion. Of 80,000 to 130,000 clones listed, 91% are singletons. Sequencing was done on a sample of CD4+ T cells sorted from blood. The source of these receptors is a human donor in good health. Some clones in this sample may be carry-over from other donors' samples. Each CDR3 is given with its conserved first and last residue. D genes are given only for firm matches. Clone size is given for some rows only: seen once, a few or many times, or a class if the clone is expanded.

V: TRBV11-2; size: NA; D: TRBD2; J: TRBJ2-3; CDR3: CASSLEGGWDTDTQYF; DNA: TGTGCCAGCAGCTTAGAGGGAGGGTGGGACACAGATACGCAGTATTTT
V: TRBV9; size: NA; D: NA; J: TRBJ2-3; CDR3: CASKEGVSTDTQYF; DNA: TGTGCCAGCAAGGAGGGAGTGAGCACAGATACGCAGTATTTT
V: TRBV21-1; size: NA; D: NA; J: TRBJ2-7; CDR3: CASSEGLAASYEQYF; DNA: TGTGCCAGCAGTGAAGGACTAGCGGCATCCTACGAGCAGTACTTC
V: TRBV18; size: NA; D: NA; J: TRBJ1-4; CDR3: CASSPTGSNEKLFF; DNA: TGTGCCAGCTCACCAACGGGTTCTAATGAAAAACTGTTTTTT
V: TRBV11-2; size: NA; D: NA; J: TRBJ2-2; CDR3: CASSLGLYTANTGELFF; DNA: TGTGCCAGCAGCTTAGGGCTTTATACCGCGAACACCGGGGAGCTGTTTTTT
V: TRBV7-9; size: NA; D: NA; J: TRBJ2-1; CDR3: CASSLDLVSSNGQFF; DNA: TGTGCCAGCAGCTTAGACCTCGTGTCATCAAATGGGCAGTTCTTC
V: TRBV6-1; size: NA; D: TRBD2; J: TRBJ2-5; CDR3: CASSAGLAGGETQYF; DNA: TGTGCCAGCAGTGCGGGACTAGCGGGGGGAGAGACCCAGTACTTC
V: TRBV7-9; size: NA; D: TRBD1; J: TRBJ2-2; CDR3: CASSPGTGNTGELFF; DNA: TGTGCCAGCAGCCCGGGGACAGGGAACACCGGGGAGCTGTTTTTT
V: TRBV9; size: NA; D: NA; J: TRBJ1-1; CDR3: CASGYSNTEAFF; DNA: TGTGCCAGCGGGTATTCGAACACTGAAGCTTTCTTT
V: TRBV6-5; size: NA; D: NA; J: TRBJ2-5; CDR3: CASSRHVQETQYF; DNA: TGTGCCAGCAGTCGTCACGTCCAAGAGACCCAGTACTTC
V: TRBV2; size: NA; D: TRBD2; J: TRBJ2-1; CDR3: CASSGLSGRAYNEQFF; DNA: TGTGCCAGCAGTGGCCTTAGCGGGAGGGCCTACAATGAGCAGTTCTTC
V: TRBV27; size: NA; D: NA; J: TRBJ1-1; CDR3: CASGTLNTEAFF; DNA: TGTGCCAGCGGGACACTGAACACTGAAGCTTTCTTT
V: TRBV10-1; size: NA; D: TRBD2; J: TRBJ2-1; CDR3: CASSETSGRNEQFF; DNA: TGCGCCAGCAGTGAAACTAGCGGGAGAAATGAGCAGTTCTTC
V: TRBV5-4; size: few; D: TRBD1; J: TRBJ1-2; CDR3: CASSRTGVYGYTF; DNA: TGTGCCAGCAGCCGAACAGGGGTCTATGGCTACACCTTC
V: TRBV29-1; size: NA; D: NA; J: TRBJ1-2; CDR3: CSVVHRSYGYTF; DNA: TGCAGCGTTGTCCACAGATCCTATGGCTACACCTTC
V: TRBV28; size: NA; D: NA; J: TRBJ1-2; CDR3: CASRETGSGYTF; DNA: TGTGCCAGCAGGGAAACAGGGAGCGGCTACACCTTC
V: TRBV2; size: NA; D: TRBD1; J: TRBJ1-2; CDR3: CASRLGGQGNYGYTF; DNA: TGTGCCAGCAGATTGGGGGGACAGGGGAACTATGGCTACACCTTC
V: TRBV5-4; size: NA; D: TRBD1; J: TRBJ2-5; CDR3: CASSSWTGEETQYF; DNA: TGTGCCAGCAGCTCCTGGACAGGGGAAGAGACCCAGTACTTC
V: TRBV19; size: NA; D: NA; J: TRBJ1-1; CDR3: CASSIEFRGMDTEAFF; DNA: TGTGCCAGTAGTATAGAATTTCGAGGGATGGACACTGAAGCTTTCTTT
V: TRBV6-1; size: NA; D: TRBD1; J: TRBJ2-5; CDR3: CASSESRTGYGTQYF; DNA: TGTGCCAGCAGTGAGAGCCGGACAGGGTACGGGACCCAGTACTTC